This T cell receptor beta chain is drawn from a study of cytomegalovirus exposure and HLA in healthy donors. Study-wide points: V- and J-gene trimming in TCR beta was tied to a missense DCLRE1C variant by an analysis performed later. There were some public TCRs occurring in many donors, but most TCR sequences were rare. Because they were indistinguishable, some V segments, including TRBV6-2 and TRBV6-3, were excluded.

PCR was performed using 60 Vbeta and 13 Jbeta primers. TCRdb's copy holds only in-frame clones and misses some; the assay was immunoSEQ multiplex PCR. Among 150,000 to 200,000 clones, about 85% were seen once, and the ten largest hold around 2%. CDR1 is SGHNT and CDR2 is YYREEE in the germline V gene (reference sequence). This CDR3 contains 16 residues. V shed 4 bases, J shed 4 bases, and the junction held 7 bases outside the gene matches. To note about this clone: The target antigen is unknown.

The receptor comes from a young man in good health and CMV-seronegative. Sequencing input: PBMCs. The chain recombines TRBV5-4 with TRBJ2-3; 12 nucleotides line up with TRBD2. This chain's CDR3 is CASSTATSGRADTQYF. CDR3 DNA: TGTGCCAGCAGCACCGCGACTAGCGGGAGAGCAGATACGCAGTATTTT. Supplemented by reference TRBV5-4 and TRBJ2-3, the full variable domain reads ETGVTQSPTHLIKTRGQQVTLRCSSQSGHNTVSWYQQALGQGPQFIFQYYREEENGRGNFPPRFSGLQFPNYSSELNVNALELDDSALYLCASSTATSGRADTQYFGPGTRLTVL.